A selection of T cell receptor beta chains follows, all from one sample in a study of blood T cell repertoires in COVID-19. Clones were read by immunoSEQ multiplex PCR, and TCRdb kept only the in-frame ones, dropping some. The sample includes about 150,000 clones, roughly four fifths seen only once; the top ten take 1.5% to 2%. Sequenced input: peripheral blood. Receptors originate from an elderly man with acute or convalescent COVID-19. The CDR3 runs from the conserved cysteine through the conserved F or W. Size tells how often a clone was seen (once, few, many) or the class of an expanded clone, and some rows leave it out.

v_gene: TRBV28
j_gene: TRBJ1-2
abundance: .
CDR3aa: CASSLTSGGLSYGYTF

v_gene: TRBV18
j_gene: TRBJ1-2
abundance: .
CDR3aa: CASSPGAGINYGYTF

v_gene: TRBV2
j_gene: TRBJ2-1
abundance: .
CDR3aa: CASSERGGQYNEQFF

v_gene: TRBV5-4
j_gene: TRBJ2-1
abundance: .
CDR3aa: CAVTGGQAYNEQFF

v_gene: TRBV4-2
j_gene: TRBJ2-1
abundance: .
CDR3aa: CASSQGLAGGNFYNEQFF

v_gene: TRBV3-1/TRBV3-2
j_gene: TRBJ1-2
abundance: .
CDR3aa: CASTSGQGNYGYTF

v_gene: TRBV29-1
j_gene: TRBJ1-5
abundance: .
CDR3aa: CSVAYRSGQPQHF

v_gene: TRBV11-3
j_gene: TRBJ2-3
abundance: .
CDR3aa: CACGGSSGTDTQYF

v_gene: TRBV20-1
j_gene: TRBJ2-1
abundance: .
CDR3aa: CSASDRSRSYNEQFF

v_gene: TRBV19
j_gene: TRBJ1-1
abundance: once
CDR3aa: CASSTTGSTEAFF

v_gene: TRBV6-1
j_gene: TRBJ1-6
abundance: few
CDR3aa: CASSDRGNSPLHF

v_gene: TRBV11-3
j_gene: TRBJ2-2
abundance: .
CDR3aa: CEGGARELFF

v_gene: TRBV5-1
j_gene: TRBJ2-4
abundance: .
CDR3aa: CASSTPDSTAIQYF

v_gene: TRBV28
j_gene: TRBJ2-1
abundance: few
CDR3aa: CASSFSNEQFF

v_gene: TRBV5-1
j_gene: TRBJ2-2
abundance: .
CDR3aa: CASTRIPGQGLTGELFF